This paragraph covers one T cell receptor beta chain sequence. The antigen remains undetermined. The data were obtained in a study of graft-versus-host responses after intestinal transplantation. In the study overall: Transplantation in recipients was multivisceral, liver-intestinal, or isolated intestinal.

General study points: Allograft graft-versus-host to host-versus-graft clonal ratios ran high in patients with graft-donor T cell macrochimerism. Maximum circulating GvH clone levels tracked with early post-transplant HvG decreases. GvH clones were identified in recipient marrow, with some first appearing in ileum or blood.

CDR3 length: 15 amino acids. Per germline, CDR1 MNHEY and CDR2 SMNVEV (reference sequence). Trimming left V 6 bases short and J 0 bases short, with 11 bases between. Profiled with immunoSEQ multiplex PCR; TCRdb holds only in-frame clones, not every one. The sample contains roughly 110,000 clones, 85% to 95% of which appear only once. This TCR was sampled from a human donor who was the organ donor for an intestinal transplant. The rearrangement joins TRBV27 to TRBJ2-2; D gene ambiguous. The starting material was unstimulated CD8+ T cells sorted from spleen or lymph node cells, obtained before transplant. CDR3 nucleotide sequence: TGTGCCAGCAGGAGAAGAGATACGAACACCGGGGAGCTGTTTTTT. Protein product: CASRRRDTNTGELFF.